These T cell receptor beta chains were read from a single sample in a study of cytomegalovirus exposure and HLA in healthy donors. The table came from immunoSEQ multiplex PCR; TCRdb's copy has only in-frame clones and leaves some out. The table has about 150,000 clones, 79% seen once; the top ten hold roughly 7.7%. Sequenced material: PBMCs. The origin of the receptors is a man aged 30 to 39 in good health and CMV-seropositive. Each CDR3 is given with its conserved first and last residue. D genes are given only for firm matches. Rows may omit the clone size; those that give it use once, few, many or a size class.

j_call d_call clone_size v_call cdr3_nt cdr3_aa
TRBJ1-4 TRBD1 . TRBV15 TGTGCCACCAGCCCCAACAGACAGGGGGCAGGTGAAAAACTGTTTTTT CATSPNRQGAGEKLFF
TRBJ1-1 . . TRBV30 TGTGCCTGGAGTGTAACAGCGAACACTGAAGCTTTCTTT CAWSVTANTEAFF
TRBJ1-2 TRBD1 . TRBV5-4 TGTGCCAGCAGCCGGGGACAGGGTTCGGAGGGCTACACCTTC CASSRGQGSEGYTF
TRBJ1-2 . . TRBV4-3 TGCGCCAGCAGCCTCGTTTCCGGGAGTGGCTACACCTTC CASSLVSGSGYTF
TRBJ2-2 . . TRBV25-1 TGTGCCAGCAGTGTCGCTCTTAGCGGGGAGCTGTTTTTT CASSVALSGELFF
TRBJ2-5 TRBD2 . TRBV9 TGTGCCAGCAGCCCTTCGACTAGCGGGAGAGGTTACGGAGAGACCCAGTACTTC CASSPSTSGRGYGETQYF
TRBJ2-7 TRBD2 . TRBV2 TGTGCCAGCGCGACTAGCGGGATATCCTACGAGCAGTACTTC CASATSGISYEQYF
TRBJ1-5 . . TRBV28 TGTGCCAGCAGTTTGGGGGCCTCTCCCCAGCATTTT CASSLGASPQHF
TRBJ1-5 . few TRBV5-6 TGTGCCAGCAGCTTGGGACTTAGCGGGCAGCCCCAGCATTTT CASSLGLSGQPQHF
TRBJ2-2 TRBD2 . TRBV9 TGTGCCAGCAGCGTTCTAGCGGGAGTCACCGGGGAGCTGTTTTTT CASSVLAGVTGELFF
TRBJ1-1 TRBD1 once TRBV29-1 TGCAGCGGGAGAGGGGACAGGGAAGCTTTCTTT CSGRGDREAFF
TRBJ1-2 . . TRBV6-5 TGTGCCAGCAGTTACTCCACAGCCGCCTATGGCTACACCTTC CASSYSTAAYGYTF
TRBJ2-7 . . TRBV6-5 TGTGCCAGCAGTTACTCCCCTGGGGAGGCCTACGAGCAGTACTTC CASSYSPGEAYEQYF
TRBJ1-3 TRBD1 . TRBV6-6 TGTGCCAGCAGTGGGAGGGACAGGTCTGGAAACACCATATATTTT CASSGRDRSGNTIYF
TRBJ2-1 TRBD1 . TRBV7-6 TGTGCCAGCAGCTCGGGACAGGCCGCCAATGAGCAGTTCTTC CASSSGQAANEQFF
TRBJ1-2 TRBD1 few TRBV10-1 TGCGCCAGCAGAGGGGGCAATGGCTACACCTTC CASRGGNGYTF
TRBJ1-1 . . TRBV7-9 TGTGCCAGCAGCTTAGCGGAGGGGTTGAACACTGAAGCTTTCTTT CASSLAEGLNTEAFF
TRBJ1-2 TRBD1 . TRBV2 TGTGCCAGCAGTGAATCTAGGGACAGGGGGCCCGGCTACACCTTC CASSESRDRGPGYTF
TRBJ1-2 . . TRBV10-1 TGCGCCAGCAGTGGGGGTCAGGGCACCCACTATGGCTACACCTTC CASSGGQGTHYGYTF
TRBJ2-5 . . TRBV11-2 TGTGCCAGCAGCTTACTTCCAGAGACCCAGTACTTC CASSLLPETQYF
TRBJ2-5 TRBD2 . TRBV19 TGTGCCAGTGGGGGGGACTCGGATTTTCAAGAGACCCAGTACTTC CASGGDSDFQETQYF
TRBJ2-1 TRBD1 . TRBV5-1 TGCGCCAGCAGTCTGGACAGGGTCGATGAGCAGTTCTTC CASSLDRVDEQFF
TRBJ1-4 TRBD1 . TRBV10-1 TGCGCCAGCAGCGGACAGGGGTTTAATGAAAAACTGTTTTTT CASSGQGFNEKLFF
TRBJ2-1 TRBD2 . TRBV25-1 TGTGCCAGCAGTGAAGGCTATGCGGGGGGAGGAAATGAGCAGTTCTTC CASSEGYAGGGNEQFF
TRBJ1-5 . . TRBV28 TGTGCCAGCAGTTTACCCGCGAGTACCAGGTATAGCAATCAGCCCCAGCATTTT CASSLPASTRYSNQPQHF
TRBJ1-1 . . TRBV27 TGTGCCAGCAGTTGGGGCATAGAGAACACTGAAGCTTTCTTT CASSWGIENTEAFF
TRBJ1-1 . . TRBV5-8 TGTGCCAGCAACCCTAGAGTATTAGGATTGACTGAAGCTTTCTTT CASNPRVLGLTEAFF
TRBJ1-1 . once TRBV4-2 TGTGCCAGCAGCCAAGGAGGGAGGGGCACTGAAGCTTTCTTT CASSQGGRGTEAFF
TRBJ1-2 . . TRBV6-5 TGTGCCAGCAGTGGGCATTATGGCTACACCTTC CASSGHYGYTF
TRBJ2-3 TRBD2 few TRBV28 TGTGCCAGCAGTTTATCCAGCGGGAGATTTGGAGATACGCAGTATTTT CASSLSSGRFGDTQYF
TRBJ2-5 . . TRBV27 TGTGCCAGCAGTCACAGGACTAGGGGGGGGGAGACCCAGTACTTC CASSHRTRGGETQYF
TRBJ1-1 . . TRBV18 TGTGCCAGCTCATCGGACATGAACACTGAAGCTTTCTTT CASSSDMNTEAFF
TRBJ2-3 TRBD2 few TRBV6-5 TGTGCCAGCAGTTTCGGGGGGGATGACACAGATACGCAGTATTTT CASSFGGDDTDTQYF
TRBJ1-5 . once TRBV27 TGTGCCAGCAGTTTGTGGGGGGAACAGCCCCAGCATTTT CASSLWGEQPQHF
TRBJ1-3 . . TRBV28 TGTGCCAGCAATGGCAGGGTGGGGTATGGAAACACCATATATTTT CASNGRVGYGNTIYF
TRBJ2-5 TRBD2 . TRBV6-5 TGTGCCAGCAGTTACCTGGCTAGCGGGGGAGGAGAGACCCAGTACTTC CASSYLASGGGETQYF
TRBJ2-1 . . TRBV5-1 TGCGCCAGCAGCGTGGACAATTCCTACAATGAGCAGTTCTTC CASSVDNSYNEQFF
TRBJ2-7 . . TRBV28 TGTGCCAGCAGTCCCCACCCGGGCCCGCAGGGAAGTTACGAGCAGTACTTC CASSPHPGPQGSYEQYF
TRBJ2-7 . . TRBV6-5 TGTGCCAGCAGTCCACCTACAGGGTCCTACGAGCAGTACTTC CASSPPTGSYEQYF
TRBJ2-1 TRBD2 . TRBV2 TGTGCCAGCAGTGGACAGCGGGGGTACAATGAGCAGTTCTTC CASSGQRGYNEQFF
TRBJ2-7 TRBD1 few TRBV5-1 TGCGCCAGCAGCATACGACAGGGGGATGACTACGAGCAGTACTTC CASSIRQGDDYEQYF
TRBJ1-3 . . TRBV9 TGTGCCAGCAGCGTAGACGAGCTGCCGTCTGGAAACACCATATATTTT CASSVDELPSGNTIYF
TRBJ2-3 . . TRBV19 TGTGCCAGTAGCCCGAAGGGGCCCACAGATACGCAGTATTTT CASSPKGPTDTQYF
TRBJ1-1 . . TRBV9 TGTGCCAGCAGCGTGAGTCAGGGTAGAGGTGAAGCTTTCTTT CASSVSQGRGEAFF
TRBJ2-6 TRBD2 . TRBV6-5 TGTGCCAGCAGTAGCGGGGCTGGGGCCAACGTCCTGACTTTC CASSSGAGANVLTF